The 30 T cell receptor beta chains below come from one sample, sequenced in a study of cytomegalovirus exposure and HLA in healthy donors. The study ran its PCR with 60 Vbeta and 13 Jbeta primers. Sequencing was performed with immunoSEQ multiplex PCR; in TCRdb, only in-frame clones are kept and a portion is missing. The data hold roughly 100,000 clones, with 83% observed a single time. Sequenced material: PBMCs. The origin of the receptors is a man younger than 30 in good health and CMV-seronegative.

This clone was seen a handful of times. One base separates it from a far larger clone, so it is likely a read error. The genes are TRBV7-9 and TRBJ2-1; 8 nucleotides match TRBD1. The CDR3 is 12 residues long. The germline CDR1 and CDR2 sequences are SEHNR and FQNEAQ (reference sequence). The CDR3 region is CSSSTAGTGQFF. CDR3 sequence (DNA): TGTTCCAGCAGCACCGCCGGGACAGGGCAGTTCTTC.

V and J are TRBV7-9 and TRBJ1-5; perhaps TRBD1 as D (6 bases). Germline CDR1 is SEHNR and CDR2 is FQNEAQ (reference sequence). This CDR3 is built from 14 residues. The V end was cut by 4 bases, the J end by 5 bases, with 12 bases between. As DNA, the CDR3 is TGTGCCAGCAGCTACGACAGGTGGGATCAGCCCCAGCATTTT. Protein product: CASSYDRWDQPQHF. Combining the CDR3 with reference TRBV7-9 and TRBJ1-5 gives the whole variable domain DTGVSQNPRHKITKRGQNVTFRCDPISEHNRLYWYRQTLGQGPEFLTYFQNEAQLEKSRLLSDRFSAERPKGSFSTLEIQRTEQGDSAMYLCASSYDRWDQPQHFGDGTRLSIL.

The J gene is TRBJ2-7, the V gene TRBV29-1; the D is unclear. The ends were cut back, 7 bases at V and 0 bases at J, with 10 bases in the middle. The germline V gene has CDR1 SQVTM and CDR2 ANQGSEA. CDR3 size: 12 residues. Here the CDR3 DNA reads TGCAGCGGGAGATCGGGCTCCTACGAGCAGTACTTC. It codes for CSGRSGSYEQYF.

The chain couples TRBV7-2 to TRBJ2-3; D is possibly TRBD2 (6 bases). Trimming shortened V by 5 bases and J by 0 bases, and 18 bases separated the two germline ends. Germline CDR1 is SGHTA and CDR2 is FQGNSA. The CDR3 sequence is 17 residues long. As DNA, the CDR3 is TGTGCCAGCAGCCCCTATGCTAGCGTTATGAGCACAGATACGCAGTATTTT. Protein: CASSPYASVMSTDTQYF. Using reference TRBV7-2 and TRBJ2-3 for the parts outside the CDR3, the full variable domain is GAGVSQSPSNKVTEKGKDVELRCDPISGHTALYWYRQSLGQGLEFLIYFQGNSAPDKSGLPSDRFSAERTGGSVSTLTIQRTQQEDSAVYLCASSPYASVMSTDTQYFGPGTRLTVL.

This clone was counted only a few times. The CDR3 nucleotides are TGTGCCAGCAGGACCGGGACAGGGTACCAGCCCCAGCATTTT. Protein sequence: CASRTGTGYQPQHF. The chain carries TRBV28 and TRBJ1-5; 9 bases map to TRBD1. Germline trimming cut 6 bases from V and 7 bases from J; bases unmatched to any gene: 7. Germline V gives CDR1 MDHEN, CDR2 SYDVKM. The CDR3 sequence is 14 residues long.

The chain recombines TRBV6-5 with TRBJ2-7, with D perhaps matching TRBD2 (6 bases). The V gene's germline CDR1 is MNHEY and CDR2 SVGAGI. Trimming stripped 4 bases from V and 8 bases from J, with 21 bases between. The CDR3 covers 15 residues. CDR3 sequence: CASSSGPGGIYQQYF. DNA of the CDR3: TGTGCCAGCAGTTCGGGCCCCGGGGGAATATACCAGCAGTACTTC.

This chain uses TRBV4-1 with TRBJ1-1; D possibly corresponds to TRBD1 (5 bases). The V end was cut by 4 bases, the J end by 11 bases, with 14 bases between. The CDR3 contains 12 residues. Germline CDR1 and CDR2: MGHRA and YSYEKL. The CDR3 here is CASSPTRGFAFF. As DNA, the CDR3 is TGCGCCAGCAGCCCCACCCGGGGGTTCGCTTTCTTT.

The rearrangement links TRBV10-1 to TRBJ2-5; D is unclear. The germline V and J ends were trimmed by 1 base and 0 bases, with 6 bases remaining between them. CDR1 is WNHNN and CDR2 is SYGVQD in the germline V gene (reference sequence). There are 14 residues in the CDR3. DNA of the CDR3: TGCGCCAGCAGTGAGTTGTCTAACCAAGAGACCCAGTACTTC. It specifies CASSELSNQETQYF.

This clone has just a few counts. V and J are TRBV5-1 and TRBJ2-3; D may be TRBD2 (6 bases). CDR3 size: 15 residues. Trimming took 4 bases from V and 5 from J, leaving 17 bases between them. CDR1 is SGHRS, CDR2 YFSETQ, per germline. The CDR3 sequence is CASSQQGPAGDTQYF. DNA of the CDR3: TGCGCCAGCAGCCAGCAAGGGCCAGCGGGAGATACGCAGTATTTT.

The CDR3 region has the DNA TGTGCCAGCACCTCCGGGGGATTCGGGTACGAGCAGTACTTC. This translates into CASTSGGFGYEQYF. The gene calls are TRBV27 and TRBJ2-7; D might be TRBD2 (6 bases). The V gene lost 7 bases and the J gene lost 4 bases, with 17 bases spanning the gap. The CDR3 has 14 amino acids. Germline V CDR1 and CDR2: MNHEY, SMNVEV (reference sequence).

The V and J genes are TRBV13 and TRBJ2-3, with D uncertain. The CDR3 has 14 residues. Germline CDR1 reads PRHDT; CDR2 reads FYEKMQ (reference sequence). Trimming removed 3 bases at V and 0 bases at J, with 7 bases between. The chain's CDR3 is CASSFWLSTDTQYF. The CDR3, as DNA: TGTGCCAGCAGCTTTTGGCTTAGCACAGATACGCAGTATTTT.

The CDR3 region has the DNA TGTGCCAGCAGCCCTAAGGCAGAGGGCTATGGCTACACCTTC. This codes for CASSPKAEGYGYTF. V usage is TRBV7-2 and J usage is TRBJ1-2; D call uncertain. This CDR3 has 14 residues. The germline CDR1 and CDR2 sequences are SGHTA and FQGNSA. Trimming cost V 5 bases and J 4 bases, with 14 bases left between them.

On this clone: The sample carries other DNA sequences with the same CDR3. This rearrangement joins TRBV6-1 to TRBJ2-7, with 14 bases identical to TRBD2. The V and J ends lost 3 bases and 3 bases, in that order; junction bases with no gene match: 1. The CDR3 has 15 residues. Looked up from germline, CDR1 is MNHNS and CDR2 is SASEGT. The CDR3 loop is CASSEGTSGSYEQYF. The DNA for the CDR3 is TGTGCCAGCAGTGAGGGGACTAGCGGGAGCTACGAGCAGTACTTC.

This clone was seen a few times. This CDR3 reads CASRDRAPPYEQYF. DNA of the CDR3: TGTGCCAGCAGAGACAGGGCCCCACCCTACGAGCAGTACTTC. V usage is TRBV6-5 and J usage is TRBJ2-7, with 7 nucleotides matching TRBD1. The CDR3 has 14 amino acids. Germline CDR1 is MNHEY and CDR2 is SVGAGI. J gave up 2 bases and V 6 bases, and 7 bases lay outside the gene matches.

The V gene is TRBV7-9, the J gene TRBJ1-1; 11 bases match TRBD1. Germline-derived CDR1 and CDR2 are SEHNR and FQNEAQ (reference sequence). The CDR3 contains 15 residues. V gave up 5 bases and J gave up 5 bases; unmatched junction bases: 7. The CDR3 region is CASSTLGQGDTEAFF. The DNA of the CDR3 is TGTGCCAGCAGCACCTTGGGACAGGGGGATACTGAAGCTTTCTTT. Looking up the rest from reference TRBV7-9 and TRBJ1-1 gives the full variable domain: DTGVSQNPRHKITKRGQNVTFRCDPISEHNRLYWYRQTLGQGPEFLTYFQNEAQLEKSRLLSDRFSAERPKGSFSTLEIQRTEQGDSAMYLCASSTLGQGDTEAFFGQGTRLTVV.

The chain carries TRBV28 and TRBJ2-7, with 10 bases identical to TRBD1. Trimming cost V 4 bases and J 2 bases; bases outside gene matches: 5. CDR3 length: 15 residues. CDR1 is MDHEN and CDR2 is SYDVKM in the germline V gene. The CDR3 nucleotides read TGTGCCAGCAGTTCTGGGGACAGGGGTACCTACGAGCAGTACTTC. It is translated as CASSSGDRGTYEQYF.

The chain uses TRBV7-8 and TRBJ1-5, with 11 bases that match TRBD1. This CDR3 has 17 amino acids. Trimming cost V 5 bases and J 3 bases; bases outside gene matches: 9. Looked up from germline, CDR1 is SGHVS and CDR2 is FQNEAQ. The CDR3 is CASSLLGTGGANQPQHF. The CDR3 bases are TGTGCCAGCAGCCTTCTAGGGACAGGGGGGGCCAATCAGCCCCAGCATTTT.

The chain recombines TRBV7-9 with TRBJ2-5; 9 bases are a match to TRBD1. This CDR3 is built from 14 residues. With V trimmed by 5 bases and J by 5 bases, 6 bases remained unmatched. CDR1 is SEHNR, CDR2 FQNEAQ, per germline (reference sequence). This CDR3 reads CASSRQGGMETQYF. Here the CDR3 DNA reads TGTGCCAGCAGCCGACAGGGGGGTATGGAGACCCAGTACTTC.

Note on this clone: At one of its ends the junction is not consistent with the germline gene, which may arise from a read error. This chain connects TRBV19 to TRBJ2-5; no definite D call. The germline CDR1 and CDR2 sequences are LNHDA and SQIVND (reference sequence). CDR3 length equals 17 residues. CDR3 in DNA: TGTGCCAGTAGTGTAGATGCGGCTCTTCGAGGTCAAGAGACCCAGTACTTC. Residues: CASSVDAALRGQETQYF.

This clone was seen once. CDR3 loop: CASSSGGLADSTDTQYF. The CDR3 coding sequence is TGTGCCAGCAGCTCGGGGGGACTAGCGGATAGCACAGATACGCAGTATTTT. The chain has TRBV7-9 and TRBJ2-3, with TRBD2 matching over 11 bases. Per the germline V gene, CDR1 is SEHNR and CDR2 is FQNEAQ (reference sequence). J lost 0 bases, V lost 4 bases, and 6 bases had no gene match. This CDR3 has 17 amino acids.

This clone has a handful of counts. The gene calls are TRBV6-1 and TRBJ1-1; 8 nucleotides align to TRBD1. The V gene end was trimmed by 6 bases and the J gene end by 6 bases; junction bases not matched to a gene: 9. Germline V CDR1 and CDR2: MNHNS, SASEGT. CDR3 length equals 14 residues. CDR3 DNA sequence: TGTGCCAGCAGCCTCATCGACAGGGGCGCTGAAGCTTTCTTT. This codes for CASSLIDRGAEAFF.

For the CDR3, the DNA is TGTGCCAGCTCACCTTCAGAAGGACTAGCGTTCGAGCAGTACTTC. Translating gives CASSPSEGLAFEQYF. The chain is built from TRBV18 and TRBJ2-7; 9 positions agree with TRBD2. The germline V gene has CDR1 KGHSH and CDR2 LQKENI. The CDR3 is made up of 15 amino acids. Unmatched junction bases numbered 9, after V lost 3 bases and J lost 6 bases.

V is TRBV4-2 and J is TRBJ2-2; 10 positions match TRBD2. The CDR3 consists of 18 residues. V lost 0 bases and J lost 5; bases outside the gene matches: 9. Germline CDR1 reads LGHNA; CDR2 reads YNFKEQ. CDR3 coding DNA: TGTGCCAGCAGCCAAGAACCCCCCCCTAGCGGGAGAACCGGGGAGCTGTTTTTT. Residues: CASSQEPPPSGRTGELFF.

The rearrangement joins TRBV6-5 to TRBJ2-1; TRBD2 matches 7 bases. Germline V gene sequence: CDR1 MNHEY, CDR2 SVGAGI. V dropped 2 bases and J dropped 8; count of bases not matched to a gene: 0. The length of the CDR3 is 12 residues. The CDR3 nucleotides read TGTGCCAGCAGTTACGGGGGGGATGAGCAGTTCTTC. It translates to CASSYGGDEQFF.

This chain uses TRBV11-2 with TRBJ1-3, with D possibly TRBD1 on 6 matching bases. V was cut by 4 bases and J by 3 bases, with 16 bases left in between. The CDR3 is 16 amino acids. CDR1 and CDR2 (germline): SGHAT, FQNNGV. CDR3 protein: CASSSRSGGSGNTIYF. In DNA form, the CDR3 reads TGTGCCAGCAGCTCTAGGTCGGGGGGCAGTGGAAACACCATATATTTT.

The chain is built from TRBV4-1 and TRBJ2-7; the match to TRBD2 covers 11 bases. Germline values: CDR1 MGHRA, CDR2 YSYEKL. This CDR3 has 16 residues. V gave up 0 bases and J gave up 5 bases; unmatched junction bases: 6. The CDR3 here is CASSQEPASGRNEQYF. The CDR3 DNA follows: TGCGCCAGCAGCCAAGAACCGGCTAGCGGGAGGAACGAGCAGTACTTC.

This clone was counted a few times. The gene calls are TRBV5-4 and TRBJ2-6; a possible D gene is TRBD1 (5 bases). V was pared by 3 bases and J by 0 bases, with 10 bases between. The CDR3 covers 16 residues. Germline CDR1 reads SGHNT; CDR2 reads YYREEE (reference sequence). DNA for the CDR3: TGTGCCAGCAGCTCTGACAGTTTCTCTGGGGCCAACGTCCTGACTTTC. It encodes CASSSDSFSGANVLTF.

The rearrangement links TRBV5-1 to TRBJ2-7; 10 bases align to TRBD1. Trimming took 4 bases from V and 2 from J; bases not matched to a gene: 12. The CDR3 consists of 17 residues. CDR1 is SGHRS and CDR2 is YFSETQ in the germline V gene. CDR3 in amino acids: CASSPMALGQGAYEQYF. CDR3 nucleotides: TGCGCCAGCAGCCCGATGGCCTTAGGACAGGGGGCCTACGAGCAGTACTTC.

The chain has TRBV6-5 and TRBJ1-2; D might be TRBD1 (6 bases). V was trimmed by 5 bases and J by 6 bases, leaving 16 bases between them. The CDR3 is 14 residues long. Germline CDR1 MNHEY, CDR2 SVGAGI. The CDR3 spells CASSRRTETNGYTF. The CDR3 DNA follows: TGTGCCAGCAGTCGCCGGACAGAGACGAATGGCTACACCTTC.

The chain carries TRBV7-8 and TRBJ2-5, with 11 bases that match TRBD2. Germline assignment: CDR1 SGHVS and CDR2 FQNEAQ. The V segment lost 1 base and the J segment 1 base; nucleotides outside the gene matches: 5. The CDR3 runs 17 residues. The chain's CDR3 is CASSLVASGRIQETQYF. CDR3 bases: TGTGCCAGCAGCTTAGTAGCTAGCGGGAGGATCCAAGAGACCCAGTACTTC.